This paragraph covers one T cell receptor (beta chain) sequence. Its antigen remains unidentified. The data were taken from a study of CXCR3-negative and CXCR3-positive naive CD8 T cells. About the study: Summed over all libraries, TRB reads came to around 140 million, with about 1.5 +/- 0.3 million per library. Study results and limitations: Upon cryopreservation, CXCR3 expression partially decreased, and most assays used fresh PBMCs. In naive cells, CXCR3-negative and CXCR3-positive subsets had similar TRBV-TRBJ usage; memory cells differed.

The TRB cDNA libraries were prepared by 5' RACE with UMI labels. After re-calling the 5' RACE reads, TCRdb lists one entry per CDR3 protein, DNA absent. The listing contains 46,000 or so distinct CDR3 sequences. In germline, CDR1 is SQVTM, CDR2 ANQGSEA. The CDR3 runs to 13 residues. The sequencing input was naive CXCR3- CD8+ T cells from blood. Described subset: CD45RO-CCR7+CD27+CD95- naive CD8+ T cells lacking CXCR3 (TNR3-). The sequence came from a human donor in good health. Some clones in this sample may be carry-over from other donors' samples. The chain combines TRBV29-1 with TRBJ2-7; TCRdb's assignment of TRBD1 cannot be checked, as there is no DNA. CDR3 protein: CSVLSGATYEQYF.